One and the same sample provided the 9 T cell receptor beta chains below, sequenced in a study of T cell changes during pregnancy in multiple sclerosis. Libraries were prepared by immunoSEQ multiplex PCR; TCRdb keeps only in-frame clonotypes and omits some of them. This table has more than 70,000 clones, around 93% appearing once. Specimen: peripheral blood, collected in the second trimester of pregnancy. These receptor sequences come from a female donor with multiple sclerosis, enrolled in a pregnancy study.

This clone was found a few times. This chain connects TRBV7-2 to TRBJ1-2, with 7 bases lining up with TRBD1. Germline V gene data show CDR1 as SGHTA and CDR2 as FQGNSA. The CDR3 has 13 residues. J lost 4 bases, V lost 5 bases, and 4 bases had no gene match. The CDR3 reads CASSQGQVYGYTF. The CDR3 bases are TGTGCCAGCAGCCAAGGACAGGTCTATGGCTACACCTTC.

V usage is TRBV7-9 and J usage is TRBJ2-1; 8 nucleotides align to TRBD2. The CDR3 consists of 16 residues. V gave up 1 base and J gave up 4 bases; unmatched junction bases: 6. Germline V lookup: CDR1 SEHNR, CDR2 FQNEAQ (reference sequence). The CDR3 spells CASSLGRGTRYNEQFF. CDR3 sequence (DNA): TGTGCCAGCAGCTTAGGTCGTGGGACTAGGTACAATGAGCAGTTCTTC.

The chain links TRBV5-1 to TRBJ2-5, with 8 bases identical to TRBD1. J lost 2 bases, V lost 3 bases, and 6 bases had no gene match. Per germline, CDR1 SGHRS and CDR2 YFSETQ. The CDR3 runs to 15 residues. The CDR3 sequence is CASSSGTGLQETQYF. The CDR3 bases are TGCGCCAGCAGCTCCGGGACAGGACTACAAGAGACCCAGTACTTC.

This chain connects TRBV4-1 to TRBJ2-7, with a weak D call TRBD2 (5 bases). CDR3 length equals 13 residues. V lost 0 bases, J lost 6 bases, and 9 bases lay in between. Germline assignment: CDR1 MGHRA and CDR2 YSYEKL. The DNA for the CDR3 is TGCGCCAGCAGCCAAGATTACCGGGGCGAGCAGTACTTC. It codes for CASSQDYRGEQYF.

The J gene is TRBJ1-6, the V gene TRBV18; 10 nucleotides agree with TRBD1. The CDR3 runs 14 residues. CDR1 KGHSH and CDR2 LQKENI come from the germline V gene. Unmatched junction bases numbered 1, after V lost 3 bases and J lost 8 bases. The CDR3 nucleotides are TGTGCCAGCTCACCCGGGACAGGGGATTCACCCCTCCACTTT. This gives the protein CASSPGTGDSPLHF.

The genes are TRBV10-3 and TRBJ2-7; D is possibly TRBD1 (6 bases). Trimming pared 8 bases from V and 6 bases from J, leaving 11 bases between. The CDR3 totals 11 residues. CDR1 ENHRY and CDR2 SYGVKD come from the germline V gene. CDR3 nucleotides: TGTGCCATCTTAGTCAGGGGCGAGCAGTACTTC. Protein product: CAILVRGEQYF.

This chain uses TRBV29-1 with TRBJ1-5; a weak D match, TRBD1 (5 bases). Between the trimmed V and J ends, which lost 4 bases and 5 bases, there was a span of 12 bases. Per germline, CDR1 SQVTM and CDR2 ANQGSEA. This CDR3 comprises 13 residues. In DNA form, the CDR3 reads TGCAGCGTTGGAGACAGCGACCATCAGCCCCAGCATTTT. The encoded protein is CSVGDSDHQPQHF.

The chain is built from TRBV25-1 and TRBJ1-2; 10 bases agree with TRBD1. J lost 7 bases, V lost 6 bases, and 8 bases had no gene match. Germline V gene lookup returns CDR1 MGHDK and CDR2 SYGVNS. The CDR3 extends over 14 amino acids. The CDR3 loop is CASSLPGTGVGYTF. The DNA for the CDR3 is TGTGCCAGCAGCCTACCCGGGACAGGGGTTGGCTACACCTTC.

V gene TRBV7-2 combines with J gene TRBJ1-2; D is uncertain. Looked up from germline, CDR1 is SGHTA and CDR2 is FQGNSA. The CDR3 length is 13 residues. The ends were cut back, 5 bases at V and 14 bases at J, with 21 bases in the middle. The CDR3 is CASSPDPGTARTF. The CDR3 DNA follows: TGTGCCAGCAGCCCTGACCCGGGTACCGCGAGGACCTTC.